A selection of T cell receptor beta chains follows, all from one sample in a study of human T cells and chemical hapten exposure. TCRdb called the RACE reads again in MiXCR, with one record for every CDR3 protein. Among a few hundred thousand distinct CDR3 sequences listed, around 6% were seen once. Specimen: whole blood, collected in connection with sensitization to the hapten diphenylcyclopropenone (DPC). The receptors come from a woman aged 18-29 years with alopecia areata. Some clones in this sample may be carry-over from other donors' samples. CDR3s include the opening cysteine and the closing phenylalanine or tryptophan. D genes are given only for firm matches. Size values are once, few and many counts, or a class for expanded clones, and some rows have none.

v_call,d_call,j_call,clone_size,cdr3_nt,cdr3_aa
TRBV6-2/TRBV6-3,.,TRBJ2-3,few,TGTGCCAGCCGTAGTCTCCGGGACGGACGCACAGATACGCAGTATTTT,CASRSLRDGRTDTQYF
TRBV7-9,.,TRBJ1-4,few,TGTGCCAGCAGCCTGTGGTCCGAGGAGGATGAAAAACTGTTTTTT,CASSLWSEEDEKLFF
TRBV7-9,.,TRBJ1-1,many,TGTGCCAGCAGCTTTTCACCCATCTCCGATAGACCAGGCCCTGAAGCTTTCTTT,CASSFSPISDRPGPEAFF
TRBV4-1,TRBD2,TRBJ2-4,.,TGCGCCAGCAGCCTCGGGACTAGCGGGGCCATTCAGTACTTC,CASSLGTSGAIQYF
TRBV29-1,TRBD1,TRBJ2-7,.,TGCAGCGTCGGACAGGGTAGGGAGCAGTACTTC,CSVGQGREQYF
TRBV3-1,.,TRBJ2-6,many,TGTGCCAGCAGCCAAGGAGATGGGGTTGGCAACGTCCTGACTTTC,CASSQGDGVGNVLTF
TRBV2,TRBD1,TRBJ1-6,few,TGTGCCAGCAGCAAAATGACAGGGGGAGATTCACCCCTCCACTTT,CASSKMTGGDSPLHF
TRBV5-1,.,TRBJ2-5,many,TGCGCCAGCAGCTTGGGACAAATTCAAGAGACCCAGTACTTC,CASSLGQIQETQYF
TRBV15,.,TRBJ1-4,.,TGTGCCACCAGCACCGCCTTCCCTAATGAAAAACTGTTTTTT,CATSTAFPNEKLFF
TRBV4-2,TRBD2,TRBJ2-5,.,TGTGCCAGCAGCCCGGGACTAGCGGGCCCAGAGACCCAGTACTTC,CASSPGLAGPETQYF
TRBV7-2,TRBD2,TRBJ2-5,few,TGTGCCAGCAGCTTAGGGGTAGCGGGGGGACTAGAGGCCCAGTACTTC,CASSLGVAGGLEAQYF
TRBV12-3/TRBV12-4,TRBD1,TRBJ2-7,.,TGTGCCAGCAGTTTTGGACAGGGGGCGCTCAGCGAGCAGTACTTC,CASSFGQGALSEQYF
TRBV27,.,TRBJ2-1,many,TGTGCCAGCAGACCCCAAGGGGTCACGAACTACAATGAGCAGTTCTTC,CASRPQGVTNYNEQFF
TRBV11-2,.,TRBJ2-3,few,TGTGCCAGCAGCCTACGTCCCCAGGGGATACCAGCAATCGCGGATACGCAGTATTTT,CASSLRPQGIPAIADTQYF
TRBV20-1,TRBD1,TRBJ2-2,few,TGCAGTGCTCCCTACAGGGGGAAGAACACCGGGGAGCTGTTTTTT,CSAPYRGKNTGELFF
TRBV3-1,TRBD1,TRBJ1-1,many,TGTGCCAGCAGTCGGACAGGGGACGCTGAAGCTTTCTTT,CASSRTGDAEAFF
TRBV10-3,.,TRBJ2-1,many,TGTGCCATCAGCGACAGGGGAGGGGGCAATGAGCAGTTCTTC,CAISDRGGGNEQFF
TRBV6-5,TRBD1,TRBJ1-2,few,TGTGCCAGCAGTCCCTTTACAGGGGGCGGGTATGGCTACACCTTC,CASSPFTGGGYGYTF
TRBV11-1,TRBD2,TRBJ2-7,few,TGTGCCAGCAGCCCCCGTCCTTGGGAGCTGGCGGGGGAAGTGTACGAGCAGTACTTC,CASSPRPWELAGEVYEQYF
TRBV6-5,TRBD1,TRBJ1-5,many,TGTGCCAGCAGTTACGACAGGGATCAGCCCCAGCATTTT,CASSYDRDQPQHF
TRBV7-9,.,TRBJ1-1,many,TGTGCCAGCAGCCCTCCCCGGGGCTCTTCAAGGGACACTGAAGCTTTCTTT,CASSPPRGSSRDTEAFF